This T cell receptor (beta chain) was recorded in a study of T-cell memory formation after mild COVID-19. Germline V CDR1 and CDR2: SEHNR, FQNEAQ (reference sequence). CDR3 length: 12 residues. TCRdb redid the calling of the 5' RACE reads with MiXCR, one entry per CDR3 protein. The sample shows about 81,000 distinct CDR3 sequences, approximately 23% of them seen only once. This clonotype was seen a few times. One end of the junction fails to match germline, which may point to a read error. The sample comprised PBMCs or a T cell subset sorted from them (not recorded which). This clonotype was obtained from a man aged 18 to 29 who had mild COVID-19 (a few samples of this study predate the infection). Cell type and time point are not known. This chain joins TRBV7-9 and TRBJ2-7; D may be TRBD2 (6 bases). The CDR3 protein is CASRAGRGVPNF. DNA of the CDR3: TGTGCCAGCAGGGCCGGACGCGGGGTACCGAACTTC. Supplemented by reference TRBV7-9 and TRBJ2-7, the full variable domain reads DTGVSQNPRHKITKRGQNVTFRCDPISEHNRLYWYRQTLGQGPEFLTYFQNEAQLEKSRLLSDRFSAERPKGSFSTLEIQRTEQGDSAMYLCASRAGRGVPNFGPGTRLTVT.